Below are 18 T cell receptor beta chains sequenced from a single sample in a study of response to subunit inactivated influenza vaccine. A single record per CDR3 protein comes from TCRdb applying MiXCR to the RT-PCR reads. There are about 570,000 distinct CDR3 sequences in the sample; around 10% occur only once, and 11% lies in the top ten. This same sample was also part of a study on T cells expressing NK-cell markers. That report adds: Synthesis of TCR beta cDNA relied on 5'RACE template switching carrying UMIs.

This material consisted of PBMCs from blood, taken on the day of vaccination. The source of these receptors is a man between 45 and 60 years old who received an inactivated influenza vaccine.

This clonotype has more than one count but fewer than ten. The rearrangement links TRBV19 to TRBJ2-3; no clear D. The V end lost 3 bases, the J end lost 0 bases, and 7 bases lay between the germline ends. This CDR3 has 14 residues. The germline CDR1 and CDR2 sequences are LNHDA and SQIVND (reference sequence). The DNA for the CDR3 is TGTGCCAGTAGTATTAGTGCGAGCACAGATACGCAGTATTTT. Its translation: CASSISASTDTQYF.

This clonotype was detected a few times. The chain combines TRBV7-9 with TRBJ2-1, with 7 bases matching TRBD1. This CDR3 has 15 residues. V shed 1 base, J shed 4 bases, and the junction held 4 bases outside the gene matches. The germline V gene has CDR1 SEHNR and CDR2 FQNEAQ (reference sequence). In DNA form, the CDR3 reads TGTGCCAGCAGCTTAGGACAGGGCCTATACAATGAGCAGTTCTTC. Translated: CASSLGQGLYNEQFF.

The chain has TRBV6-2 or TRBV6-3 and TRBJ1-5; the match to TRBD1 covers 9 bases. This CDR3 is 15 amino acids long. The germline gives CDR1 MNHEY, CDR2 SVGEGT. Germline trimming cut 2 bases from V and 2 bases from J; bases unmatched to any gene: 1. The CDR3 spells CASSYRTGGNQPQHF. The CDR3 region has the DNA TGTGCCAGCAGTTACAGGACAGGGGGCAATCAGCCCCAGCATTTT.

This clonotype occurred a few times. The chain links TRBV12-3 or TRBV12-4 to TRBJ2-1, with 7 bases identical to TRBD1. V dropped 3 bases and J dropped 0; count of bases not matched to a gene: 5. The CDR3 runs to 16 residues. In nucleotides, the CDR3 is TGTGCCAGCAGTTTCCGAGGGGGCAACTCCTACAATGAGCAGTTCTTC. Amino acids: CASSFRGGNSYNEQFF.

This rearrangement joins TRBV6-5 to TRBJ1-3; perhaps TRBD1 as D (5 bases). This CDR3 contains 15 residues. Trimming shortened V by 2 bases and J by 2 bases, and 10 bases separated the two germline ends. CDR1 MNHEY and CDR2 SVGAGI come from the germline V gene. The CDR3 DNA sequence: TGTGCCAGCAGTTACGGGGGTATAACTGGAAACACCATATATTTT. Its translation is CASSYGGITGNTIYF.

CDR3 residues: CASSSRQGQRLAGESNEQFF. For the CDR3, the DNA is TGCGCCAGCAGCTCCCGACAGGGTCAACGACTAGCGGGAGAATCCAATGAGCAGTTCTTC. The chain is built from TRBV5-1 and TRBJ2-1; TRBD2 agrees at 12 bases. The CDR3 has 20 amino acids. Germline CDR1 and CDR2: SGHRS and YFSETQ. Losses at the gene ends were 3 bases for V and 6 bases for J; bases not matched to a gene: 19.

The CDR3 reads CASSFGGGRNQPQHF. CDR3 DNA sequence: TGTGCCAGCAGTTTTGGAGGGGGAAGGAATCAGCCCCAGCATTTT. The chain combines TRBV6-2 or TRBV6-3 with TRBJ1-5; possible D gene TRBD1, 6 bases. V lost 4 bases to trimming and J lost 4 bases, with 14 bases between them. The CDR3 consists of 15 residues. Germline V gene sequence: CDR1 MNHEY, CDR2 SVGEGT.

The chain is built from TRBV3-1 and TRBJ2-7; possibly TRBD2 for D (5 bases). The germline V gene has CDR1 LGHDT and CDR2 YNNKEL (reference sequence). The CDR3 runs to 16 residues. V gave up 0 bases and J gave up 0 bases, with 12 bases separating them. CDR3 coding DNA: TGTGCCAGCAGCCAAGATCCATTGGGGAGCTCCTACGAGCAGTACTTC. Protein sequence: CASSQDPLGSSYEQYF.

This clonotype was counted only a few times. J is TRBJ2-1 and V is TRBV20-1; 10 bases align to TRBD2. Trimming took 5 bases from V and 2 from J; bases not matched to a gene: 9. Germline V gives CDR1 DFQATT, CDR2 SNEGSKA (reference sequence). This CDR3 is 16 amino acids long. The CDR3 loop reads CSAGLAGVGAYNEQFF. CDR3 nucleotides: TGCAGTGCTGGGCTAGCGGGAGTGGGGGCCTACAATGAGCAGTTCTTC.

J is TRBJ2-5 and V is TRBV6-6, with a tentative D call TRBD2 (5 bases). The CDR3 runs 13 residues. Trimming shortened V by 6 bases and J by 2 bases, and 10 bases separated the two germline ends. Germline CDR1 and CDR2: MNHNY and SVGAGI (reference sequence). The CDR3 DNA reads as TGTGCCAGCAGAGGACTTGCTCAAGAGACCCAGTACTTC. As protein: CASRGLAQETQYF.

Many counts were recorded for this clonotype. The J gene is TRBJ2-7, the V gene TRBV20-1; 7 bases align to TRBD1. V shed 4 bases, J shed 3 bases, and the junction held 3 bases outside the gene matches. The CDR3 covers 12 residues. Germline CDR1 reads DFQATT; CDR2 reads SNEGSKA (reference sequence). As DNA, the CDR3 is TGCAGTGCTAACGCAGGGGGCTACGAGCAGTACTTC. Protein: CSANAGGYEQYF.

This clonotype was found many times. J is TRBJ2-1 and V is TRBV11-2; 10 bases agree with TRBD2. With 6 bases clipped from V and 8 bases from J, the junction kept 10 bases outside the gene matches. Germline V gives CDR1 SGHAT, CDR2 FQNNGV. This CDR3 is 15 amino acids long. The chain's CDR3 is CASSSLAGGTHEQFF. The CDR3 DNA is TGTGCCAGCAGTTCCTTAGCGGGAGGTACCCATGAGCAGTTCTTC.

The chain links TRBV18 to TRBJ2-7; D gene ambiguous. Trimming left V 3 bases short and J 3 bases short, with 9 bases between. The CDR3 has 13 amino acids. Germline V lookup: CDR1 KGHSH, CDR2 LQKENI. The CDR3 coding sequence is TGTGCCAGCTCACCTTCGCTTAACTACGAGCAGTACTTC. This codes for CASSPSLNYEQYF.

This clonotype was detected a few times. The V and J genes are TRBV6-1 and TRBJ2-3; possible D gene TRBD1, 6 bases. Germline-derived CDR1 and CDR2 are MNHNS and SASEGT. V was pared by 6 bases and J by 0 bases, with 16 bases between. The CDR3 contains 16 residues. CDR3: CASSWGQLGSTDTQYF. The CDR3 DNA reads TGTGCCAGCAGCTGGGGACAACTTGGTAGCACAGATACGCAGTATTTT.

The chain couples TRBV28 to TRBJ2-7; D perhaps matches TRBD1 (5 bases). Germline CDR1 reads MDHEN; CDR2 reads SYDVKM. The CDR3 is made up of 15 amino acids. V was trimmed by 1 base and J by 3 bases, leaving 13 bases between them. Here the CDR3 reads CASSLYSTVNYEQYF. The CDR3 bases are TGTGCCAGCAGTTTATACTCGACAGTGAACTACGAGCAGTACTTC.

This clonotype was counted between two and nine times. DNA for the CDR3: TGTGCCAGCAGTCTTCACACAGGAGCTAACTATGGCTACACCTTC. Translation gives CASSLHTGANYGYTF. The rearrangement joins TRBV7-2 to TRBJ1-2, with D possibly TRBD1 on 5 matching bases. This CDR3 has 15 residues. From germline, CDR1 is SGHTA and CDR2 FQGNSA. V lost 6 bases and J 0 bases, leaving 14 bases between the germline ends.

This clonotype has more than one count but fewer than ten. The rearrangement joins TRBV20-1 to TRBJ2-4; 13 bases are shared with TRBD2. The CDR3 has 18 residues. CDR1 and CDR2 from the germline V gene are DFQATT and SNEGSKA (reference sequence). V was pared by 0 bases and J by 1 base, with 6 bases of the junction left unmatched. DNA for the CDR3: TGCAGTGCTAGAGATACTAGCGGGAGGGCCGGGGCCAAAAACATTCAGTACTTC. This translates into CSARDTSGRAGAKNIQYF.

This clonotype was observed at least ten times. J is TRBJ1-5 and V is TRBV12-3 or TRBV12-4; TRBD1 aligns across 10 bases. The CDR3 covers 14 residues. The V and J ends lost 6 bases and 2 bases, in that order; junction bases with no gene match: 1. This chain's CDR3 is CASSGTGGNQPQHF. For the CDR3, the DNA is TGTGCCAGCAGCGGGACAGGGGGCAATCAGCCCCAGCATTTT.